A selection of T cell receptor beta chains follows, all from one sample in a study of cytomegalovirus exposure and HLA in healthy donors. This table comes from immunoSEQ multiplex PCR, and its TCRdb copy is limited to in-frame clones, with some not included. The data include some 75,000 clones; the top ten clones carry 0.83%. Sequenced: PBMCs. These receptors were collected from a boy younger than 18 in good health and CMV-seronegative. Both conserved end residues are part of each CDR3. Fields, in order: CDR3 DNA, CDR3 protein, D gene, V gene, J gene. A D gene is named only where the DNA matches it firmly.

TGCGCCAGCAGCCGGGGGGACGGTGATGGCTACACCTTC,CASSRGDGDGYTF,NA,TRBV4-1,TRBJ1-2
TGTGCCAGCGTCGAGGGTTCTCGCGCGTTCAGCTCCTACAATGAGCAGTTCTTC,CASVEGSRAFSSYNEQFF,NA,TRBV13,TRBJ2-1
TGTGCCTGGATGAATAGTAATTCACCCCTCCACTTT,CAWMNSNSPLHF,NA,TRBV30,TRBJ1-6
TGTGCCAGCAGCATACGACAGGGTAACACTGAAGCTTTCTTT,CASSIRQGNTEAFF,TRBD1,TRBV7-2,TRBJ1-1
TGTGCCAGCAGCTTGGCTAGCGGGGCCTACGAGCAGTACTTC,CASSLASGAYEQYF,TRBD2,TRBV5-4,TRBJ2-7
TGTGCCAGCAGCGGGACAGGCCAAGAGACCCAGTACTTC,CASSGTGQETQYF,TRBD1,TRBV7-9,TRBJ2-5
TGTGCCAGCAGCCCCGGGACAGGGGTTACTGAAGCTTTCTTT,CASSPGTGVTEAFF,TRBD1,TRBV13,TRBJ1-1
TGTGCCAGCAGGGGTCCTAGCGGAACCTCCTACGAGCAGTACTTC,CASRGPSGTSYEQYF,TRBD2,TRBV11-2,TRBJ2-7
TGTGCCATCAGTGAGTCGGCCGACAGTGATAATTCACCCCTCCACTTT,CAISESADSDNSPLHF,NA,TRBV10-3,TRBJ1-6
TGTGCCAGCAGCTTGGGGGGAGGGAGCACTGAAGCTTTCTTT,CASSLGGGSTEAFF,NA,TRBV7-3,TRBJ1-1
TGTGCCAGTAGTATCGGAGGGATTTCTGAAGCTTTCTTT,CASSIGGISEAFF,NA,TRBV19,TRBJ1-1
TGTGCCAGCAGTGAAAGGACAGGCAACAATCAGCCCCAGCATTTT,CASSERTGNNQPQHF,TRBD1,TRBV2,TRBJ1-5
TGTGCCAGCAGCTTGGGTGGCAGATTCATGAACACTGAAGCTTTCTTT,CASSLGGRFMNTEAFF,NA,TRBV5-4,TRBJ1-1
TGTGCCAGCAGTTTAGGGAGTGGGGGGGGCTTGGGGTATGGCTACACCTTC,CASSLGSGGGLGYGYTF,NA,TRBV28,TRBJ1-2
TGTGCCAGCAGTTACTCTGGGACAGCCCATCAGTTCGAGCAGTACTTC,CASSYSGTAHQFEQYF,TRBD1,TRBV6-5,TRBJ2-7
TGCAGCGTTCAGGGGGGCAATCAGCCCCAGCATTTT,CSVQGGNQPQHF,TRBD1,TRBV29-1,TRBJ1-5